The clone carrying this T cell receptor beta chain was found many times. The antigen is not known. The sample originates from a study of early T cells in non-severe SARS-CoV-2 infection. Study outcomes and limitations: Matching with VDJdb favored anti-spike CD8 responses (missing private and CD4 specificities).

Separate cDNA molecules each had unique molecular identifiers attached to them. A single record per CDR3 protein comes from TCRdb applying MiXCR to the 5' RACE reads. This table has some 35,000 distinct CDR3 sequences, roughly 3.9% appearing once. The sequence derives from an adult who was a healthcare worker with PCR-confirmed SARS-CoV-2 infection or an uninfected control (not recorded which). Material: whole blood.

Here the CDR3 reads CASSYRRYPQNEQFF. The DNA of the CDR3 is TGTGCCAGCAGTTACAGGCGGTATCCCCAAAATGAGCAGTTCTTC. The genes are TRBV6-2 or TRBV6-3 and TRBJ2-1; D remains ambiguous. V shed 2 bases and J shed 7 bases, with 15 bases lying between them. CDR1 is MNHEY and CDR2 is SVGEGT in the germline V gene. The CDR3 spans 15 residues.